The 27 T cell receptor beta chains listed next were all sequenced from one sample in a study of glioma-infiltrating T cells. TCR alpha and beta CDR3 regions were amplified from RNA using iRepertoire nested multiplex PCR. TCRdb re-derived calls from the multiplex PCR reads in MiXCR, one entry per CDR3 protein. The sample lists 90,000 to 110,000 distinct CDR3 sequences, around a quarter occurring once. The sample consisted of glioma tissue, nonneoplastic brain tissue, or PBMCs (not recorded which). The origin of the receptors is a human donor with low-grade glioma or glioblastoma, undergoing nonglioma brain surgery, or in good health (not recorded which).

In its sample, this clonotype was seen a few times. The rearrangement links TRBV14 to TRBJ1-1; D gene ambiguous. Germline V gives CDR1 SGHDN, CDR2 FVKESK. The V end lost 1 base, the J end lost 11 bases, and 5 bases lay between the germline ends. The CDR3 is 10 amino acids. The CDR3 nucleotides are TGTGCCAGCAGCCAAGTGACCGCTTTCTTT. Translated, it gives CASSQVTAFF.

The chain is built from TRBV30 and TRBJ1-1; D unclear. V shed 2 bases and J shed 3 bases, with 13 bases lying between them. The germline V gene encodes CDR1 GTSNPN and CDR2 SVGIG (reference sequence). The CDR3 runs to 14 residues. The CDR3 DNA sequence: TGTGCCTGGAGTTTGGCCCCTCGGGACACTGAAGCTTTCTTT. Translated: CAWSLAPRDTEAFF.

This clonotype was seen at least ten times. This chain links TRBV7-2 with TRBJ2-5; D remains unclear. This CDR3 contains 13 residues. In germline, CDR1 is SGHTA, CDR2 FQGNSA. The V gene lost 1 base and the J gene lost 5 bases, with 8 bases spanning the gap. The CDR3 protein is CASSLEARETQYF. The CDR3 DNA reads as TGTGCCAGCAGCTTAGAAGCGCGGGAGACCCAGTACTTC.

This clonotype has at least ten counts. CDR3 sequence reads: CASSPKRGKSTDTQYF. In nucleotides, the CDR3 is TGTGCCAGCAGCCCCAAGCGGGGCAAGAGCACAGATACGCAGTATTTT. The J gene is TRBJ2-3, the V gene TRBV7-8; TRBD2 matches at 7 bases. This CDR3 is built from 16 residues. Unmatched junction bases numbered 8, after V lost 5 bases and J lost 0 bases. The germline V gene encodes CDR1 SGHVS and CDR2 FQNEAQ.

This clonotype occurred many times. The chain recombines TRBV15 with TRBJ1-5; possibly TRBD1 for D (5 bases). Trimming stripped 0 bases from V and 5 bases from J, with 11 bases between. The V gene's germline CDR1 is LNHNV and CDR2 YYDKDF (reference sequence). This CDR3 spans 15 amino acids. Here the CDR3 DNA reads TGTGCCACCAGCAGAGATCAAGGGACCCATCAGCCCCAGCATTTT. This sequence encodes CATSRDQGTHQPQHF.

This clonotype appeared many times. The V gene is TRBV2, the J gene TRBJ1-1, with 7 bases identical to TRBD1. V shed 11 bases, J shed 1 base, and the junction held 7 bases outside the gene matches. Germline CDR1 is SNHLY and CDR2 is FYNNEI. The CDR3 consists of 13 residues. In DNA form, the CDR3 reads TGTGCCTTAGACAGGGAGGCGAACACTGAAGCTTTCTTT. Encoded protein: CALDREANTEAFF. Full variable domain (outside the CDR3, taken from reference TRBV2 and TRBJ1-1): EPEVTQTPSHQVTQMGQEVILRCVPISNHLYFYWYRQILGQKVEFLVSFYNNEISEKSEIFDDQFSVERPDGSNFTLKIRSTKLEDSAMYFCALDREANTEAFFGQGTRLTVV.

In this sample, this clonotype turned up many times. This rearrangement joins TRBV7-8 to TRBJ2-7; maybe TRBD1 (6 bases). Trimming left V 4 bases short and J 2 bases short, with 15 bases between. Germline CDR1 SGHVS, CDR2 FQNEAQ. CDR3 length: 15 amino acids. CDR3 DNA sequence: TGTGCCAGCAGCTCCGTCCGGGACACCACCTACGAGCAGTACTTC. This gives the protein CASSSVRDTTYEQYF.

This clonotype appeared a few times. V is TRBV5-1 and J is TRBJ2-3; 14 bases are a match to TRBD2. V shed 2 bases and J 3 bases; nucleotides not matched to a gene: 5. Germline loops: CDR1 SGHRS, CDR2 YFSETQ. CDR3 length equals 17 residues. DNA of the CDR3: TGCGCCAGCAGCTTAGGACTAGCGGGAGGCGCGACAGATACGCAGTATTTT. It encodes CASSLGLAGGATDTQYF.

At least ten counts were recorded for this clonotype. The chain has TRBV18 and TRBJ1-5, with D hard to call. Germline assignment: CDR1 KGHSH and CDR2 LQKENI. The CDR3 is 14 residues long. The V end lost 3 bases, the J end lost 0 bases, and 6 bases lay between the germline ends. CDR3 nucleotide sequence: TGTGCCAGCTCACCCCCTTCTAGCAATCAGCCCCAGCATTTT. The encoded protein is CASSPPSSNQPQHF.

The chain uses TRBV5-1 and TRBJ2-3; D gene uncertain. CDR3 size: 12 residues. The germline V gene has CDR1 SGHRS and CDR2 YFSETQ. Trimming stripped 1 base from V and 3 bases from J, with 3 bases between. The CDR3 nucleotides read TGCGCCAGCAGCTTGAAAACAGATACGCAGTATTTT. Its protein product is CASSLKTDTQYF.

This clonotype occurred many times. This chain links TRBV7-2 with TRBJ1-3; D is possibly TRBD1 (6 bases). Trimming cost V 5 bases and J 8 bases, with 22 bases left between them. The CDR3 runs to 16 residues. Germline CDR1 reads SGHTA; CDR2 reads FQGNSA. CDR3 loop: CASSPGSSNRGDTIYF. The CDR3 coding sequence is TGTGCCAGCAGCCCGGGCTCCTCTAATAGGGGGGACACCATATATTTT.

This clonotype was observed at least ten times. This rearrangement joins TRBV6-6 to TRBJ1-2; D call uncertain. The CDR3 totals 12 residues. V lost 1 base and J lost 6, with 6 bases in between. Per the germline V gene, CDR1 is MNHNY and CDR2 is SVGAGI (reference sequence). The CDR3 sequence: CASSYFGDGYTF. The CDR3 region has the DNA TGTGCCAGCAGTTACTTTGGGGATGGCTACACCTTC.

At least ten counts were recorded for this clonotype. The chain joins TRBV29-1 to TRBJ1-4, with a weak D call TRBD1 (5 bases). Per germline, CDR1 SQVTM and CDR2 ANQGSEA. CDR3 length: 13 amino acids. V lost 7 bases, J lost 8 bases, and 17 bases lay in between. DNA of the CDR3: TGCAGCGCCGGAAAGGGGAATTGGGAAAAACTGTTTTTT. Translation gives CSAGKGNWEKLFF. The full variable domain, completed using reference TRBV29-1 and TRBJ1-4, is SAVISQKPSRDICQRGTSLTIQCQVDSQVTMMFWYRQQPGQSLTLIATANQGSEATYESGFVIDKFPISRPNLTFSTLTVSNMSPEDSSIYLCSAGKGNWEKLFFGSGTQLSVL.

As concerns this clonotype: One end of the junction varies from germline; a read error may be responsible. The V and J genes are TRBV29-1 and TRBJ1-1; D is uncertain. The CDR3 covers 10 residues. Per the germline V gene, CDR1 is SQVTM and CDR2 is ANQGSEA. The CDR3 is CRVADTEAFF. Written as DNA, the CDR3 is TGCAGAGTTGCGGACACTGAAGCTTTCTTT.

This clonotype was recorded many times. The gene calls are TRBV7-9 and TRBJ1-1; D might be TRBD1 (5 bases). The CDR3 has 16 amino acids. Germline loops: CDR1 SEHNR, CDR2 FQNEAQ (reference sequence). The V end was cut by 6 bases, the J end by 4 bases, with 21 bases between. CDR3 protein: CASSPYVSLRGTEAFF. CDR3 coding DNA: TGTGCCAGCAGTCCTTACGTGTCTTTAAGGGGCACTGAAGCTTTCTTT. Filled out from reference TRBV7-9 and TRBJ1-1, the complete variable domain reads DTGVSQNPRHKITKRGQNVTFRCDPISEHNRLYWYRQTLGQGPEFLTYFQNEAQLEKSRLLSDRFSAERPKGSFSTLEIQRTEQGDSAMYLCASSPYVSLRGTEAFFGQGTRLTVV.

This clonotype was counted many times. The chain carries TRBV29-1 and TRBJ1-1; no firm D call. The CDR3 has 14 amino acids. Trimming removed 6 bases at V and 0 bases at J, with 14 bases between. Germline CDR1 and CDR2: SQVTM and ANQGSEA. For the CDR3, the DNA is TGCAGCGTCGCTCCGGACGGTCTGAACACTGAAGCTTTCTTT. Its protein is CSVAPDGLNTEAFF.

This clonotype was observed many times. V gene TRBV20-1 combines with J gene TRBJ2-7, with 8 bases aligning to TRBD2. J was trimmed by 4 bases and V by 5 bases; bases with no gene match: 10. The length of the CDR3 is 14 residues. CDR1 and CDR2 (germline): DFQATT, SNEGSKA (reference sequence). CDR3 residues: CSARRGTRAYEQYF. Written as DNA, the CDR3 is TGCAGTGCTCGTCGGGGGACTAGGGCTTACGAGCAGTACTTC.

The table lists this clonotype with many counts. This CDR3 reads CAIRGGWTDTQYF. DNA of the CDR3: TGTGCCATACGGGGGGGTTGGACAGATACGCAGTATTTT. The chain is built from TRBV28 and TRBJ2-3, with 8 nucleotides matching TRBD2. Germline loops: CDR1 MDHEN, CDR2 SYDVKM. This CDR3 spans 13 amino acids. V lost 10 bases, J lost 3 bases, and 6 bases stayed unmatched. Drawing the rest from reference TRBV28 and TRBJ2-3, the complete variable domain is DVKVTQSSRYLVKRTGEKVFLECVQDMDHENMFWYRQDPGLGLRLIYFSYDVKMKEKGDIPEGYSVSREKKERFSLILESASTNQTSMYLCAIRGGWTDTQYFGPGTRLTVL.

This clonotype was observed many times. This chain's CDR3 is CASSYSPSNTEAFF. CDR3 DNA: TGTGCCAGCAGTTACTCTCCCTCGAACACTGAAGCTTTCTTT. The V call is TRBV6-6, the J call TRBJ1-1; D unresolved. CDR3 length: 14 residues. Trimming cost V 0 bases and J 1 base, with 6 bases left between them. Germline V CDR1 and CDR2: MNHNY, SVGAGI (reference sequence).

The rearrangement links TRBV29-1 to TRBJ2-1; 8 bases are shared with TRBD2. The CDR3 contains 13 residues. Germline values: CDR1 SQVTM, CDR2 ANQGSEA. V shed 7 bases and J 7 bases; nucleotides not matched to a gene: 9. The DNA for the CDR3 is TGCAGCGGTGGGACTAGAGCAGGGAATGAGCAGTTCTTC. Protein: CSGGTRAGNEQFF.

This clonotype was detected ten times or more. The rearrangement uses TRBV20-1 and TRBJ1-3; D is uncertain. Germline V lookup: CDR1 DFQATT, CDR2 SNEGSKA (reference sequence). V lost 5 bases to trimming and J lost 4 bases, with 12 bases between them. The CDR3 loop spans 13 amino acids. This chain's CDR3 is CSAPRNYGNTIYF. CDR3 DNA: TGCAGTGCTCCACGGAATTACGGAAACACCATATATTTT.

A note on this clonotype: Since a much larger clone is just one base distant, this may be a read error. V gene TRBV18 combines with J gene TRBJ1-4; 8 nucleotides agree with TRBD1. Losses at the gene ends were 0 bases for V and 8 bases for J; bases not matched to a gene: 17. Germline V gene data show CDR1 as KGHSH and CDR2 as LQKENI. The CDR3 contains 19 residues. CDR3 protein: CASSPPDVQGAAAGEKLFF. The CDR3 coding sequence is TGTGCCAGCTCACCACCGGATGTCCAGGGGGCCGCGGCTGGGGAAAAACTGTTTTTT.

This clonotype was seen repeatedly, ten times or more. The CDR3 DNA sequence: TGTGCCAGCAGTTTAGAACAGGGGTCTGAAAAACTGTTTTTT. Its translation is CASSLEQGSEKLFF. The chain is built from TRBV12-3 or TRBV12-4 and TRBJ1-4; TRBD1 matches 7 bases. V lost 1 base and J lost 7; bases outside the gene matches: 3. The CDR3 loop spans 14 amino acids.

This clonotype was counted many times. The chain couples TRBV7-6 to TRBJ2-1; 7 positions match TRBD1. The CDR3 length is 16 residues. Losses at the gene ends were 4 bases for V and 0 bases for J; bases not matched to a gene: 6. In germline, CDR1 is SGHVS, CDR2 FNYEAQ. DNA for the CDR3: TGTGCCAGCAGCTCCGACAGGGTAAACTCCTACAATGAGCAGTTCTTC. As protein: CASSSDRVNSYNEQFF.

Many counts were recorded for this clonotype. The chain is built from TRBV3-1 and TRBJ2-7; D ambiguous. V gave up 4 bases and J gave up 0 bases, with 19 bases separating them. Per the germline V gene, CDR1 is LGHDT and CDR2 is YNNKEL (reference sequence). This CDR3 has 17 residues. The CDR3 spells CASSRYNSPSSSYEQYF. Here the CDR3 DNA reads TGTGCCAGCAGCCGTTATAATAGCCCCTCAAGCTCCTACGAGCAGTACTTC.

Points on this clonotype: A read error is possible here, since a much larger clone lies one base away. The V call is TRBV28, the J call TRBJ1-5; TRBD1 matches 7 bases. Germline V gene data show CDR1 as MDHEN and CDR2 as SYDVKM. V shed 6 bases, J shed 6 bases, and the junction held 5 bases outside the gene matches. The CDR3 is made up of 13 amino acids. Written as DNA, the CDR3 is TGTGCCAGCAGCTTGGACAGGACTCAGCCCCAGCATTTT. Translating it yields CASSLDRTQPQHF.

This clonotype occurred many times. The rearrangement uses TRBV27 and TRBJ2-1; TRBD2 matches 14 bases. J lost 2 bases, V lost 4 bases, and 7 bases had no gene match. This CDR3 is built from 18 residues. Germline CDR1 is MNHEY and CDR2 is SMNVEV (reference sequence). CDR3 in amino acids: CASSSYGLAGGPYNEQFF. The CDR3 DNA is TGTGCCAGCAGTTCTTACGGACTAGCGGGAGGCCCCTACAATGAGCAGTTCTTC.